The rows below give T cell receptor beta chains drawn from one sample of a study of shared clonotypes between healthy human individuals. The method was immunoSEQ multiplex PCR; TCRdb's version includes in-frame clones alone and lacks a portion of them. This table has about 2.4 million clones, over 85% appearing once. Source material: naive CD4+ T cells from PBMCs. The receptor set was obtained from a man younger than 35 in good health. Some clones in this sample may be carry-over from other donors' samples. Each CDR3 is given with its conserved first and last residue. Fields, in order: CDR3 protein, CDR3 DNA, J gene, V gene, D gene, clone size. D genes are given only for firm matches. Size is omitted from some rows. Given values are once, few, many or a class for expanded clones.

cdr3_aa: CASSRLAGGDEQYF
cdr3_nt: TGCGCCAGCAGCAGGCTTGCGGGGGGGGACGAGCAGTACTTC
j_call: TRBJ2-7
v_call: TRBV5-1
d_call: TRBD2
clone_size: NA

cdr3_aa: CATSNALMNTEAFF
cdr3_nt: TGTGCCACCAGCAATGCACTGATGAACACTGAAGCTTTCTTT
j_call: TRBJ1-1
v_call: TRBV15
d_call: NA
clone_size: NA

cdr3_aa: CASSGTGGWDQPQHF
cdr3_nt: TGTGCCAGCAGTGGCACAGGGGGCTGGGATCAGCCCCAGCATTTT
j_call: TRBJ1-5
v_call: TRBV6-1
d_call: TRBD1
clone_size: NA

cdr3_aa: CASSKNRGGTDTQYF
cdr3_nt: TGTGCCAGTAGTAAGAATAGAGGTGGCACAGATACGCAGTATTTT
j_call: TRBJ2-3
v_call: TRBV19
d_call: NA
clone_size: NA

cdr3_aa: CAWNRGEKLFF
cdr3_nt: TGTGCCTGGAATCGGGGTGAAAAACTGTTTTTT
j_call: TRBJ1-4
v_call: TRBV30
d_call: NA
clone_size: NA

cdr3_aa: CATSSRQGPAEAFF
cdr3_nt: TGTGCCACCAGCAGTAGACAGGGGCCGGCTGAAGCTTTCTTT
j_call: TRBJ1-1
v_call: TRBV15
d_call: TRBD1
clone_size: NA

cdr3_aa: CASSSVWGGGNTGELFF
cdr3_nt: TGTGCCAGCAGCTCCGTATGGGGTGGCGGGAACACCGGGGAGCTGTTTTTT
j_call: TRBJ2-2
v_call: TRBV11-2
d_call: NA
clone_size: NA

cdr3_aa: CASSLEAAVAYEQYF
cdr3_nt: TGTGCCAGCAGCTTAGAAGCAGCGGTGGCCTACGAGCAGTACTTC
j_call: TRBJ2-7
v_call: TRBV7-3
d_call: NA
clone_size: NA

cdr3_aa: CASSASTGASHEQYF
cdr3_nt: TGTGCCAGCAGTGCTTCGACAGGGGCAAGCCACGAGCAGTACTTC
j_call: TRBJ2-7
v_call: TRBV25-1
d_call: TRBD1
clone_size: NA

cdr3_aa: CASSLVRSSGPSYNEQFF
cdr3_nt: TGTGCCAGCAGCTTAGTGAGGTCTAGCGGACCCTCCTACAATGAGCAGTTCTTC
j_call: TRBJ2-1
v_call: TRBV7-6
d_call: TRBD2
clone_size: NA

cdr3_aa: CASSPDGGDSPLHF
cdr3_nt: TGCGCCAGCAGCCCGGATGGGGGCGACTCACCCCTCCACTTT
j_call: TRBJ1-6
v_call: TRBV5-1
d_call: NA
clone_size: once

cdr3_aa: CASSLWGQRDTIYF
cdr3_nt: TGTGCCAGCAGTTTGTGGGGGCAGCGGGACACCATATATTTT
j_call: TRBJ1-3
v_call: TRBV28
d_call: NA
clone_size: NA

cdr3_aa: CASSPGTSGRVSNEQFF
cdr3_nt: TGTGCCAGCAGCCCGGGGACTAGCGGGAGAGTAAGCAATGAGCAGTTCTTC
j_call: TRBJ2-1
v_call: TRBV7-7
d_call: TRBD2
clone_size: NA

cdr3_aa: CASSLRAVTSTDTQYF
cdr3_nt: TGTGCCAGCAGCCTCCGCGCAGTCACTAGCACAGATACGCAGTATTTT
j_call: TRBJ2-3
v_call: TRBV7-9
d_call: NA
clone_size: NA

cdr3_aa: CASSLGLAEYNEQFF
cdr3_nt: TGTGCCAGCAGCTTAGGGCTAGCGGAGTACAATGAGCAGTTCTTC
j_call: TRBJ2-1
v_call: TRBV7-3
d_call: TRBD2
clone_size: NA

cdr3_aa: CASSYSDSAGRSEQYF
cdr3_nt: TGTGCCAGCAGTTACTCGGACAGCGCCGGCCGAAGCGAGCAGTACTTC
j_call: TRBJ2-7
v_call: TRBV6-5
d_call: NA
clone_size: NA

cdr3_aa: CASRSGTTSNIQYF
cdr3_nt: TGCGCCAGCAGATCCGGGACTACCTCAAACATTCAGTACTTC
j_call: TRBJ2-4
v_call: TRBV5-1
d_call: TRBD2
clone_size: NA

cdr3_aa: CASSPGPRGGNEQFF
cdr3_nt: TGCGCCAGCAGCCCGGGTCCCCGAGGGGGGAATGAGCAGTTCTTC
j_call: TRBJ2-1
v_call: TRBV5-1
d_call: NA
clone_size: once

cdr3_aa: CSVVGLAATYNEQFF
cdr3_nt: TGCAGCGTTGTAGGTCTAGCGGCAACCTACAATGAGCAGTTCTTC
j_call: TRBJ2-1
v_call: TRBV29-1
d_call: TRBD2
clone_size: NA

cdr3_aa: CASRQGAPYEQYF
cdr3_nt: TGTGCCAGCAGACAGGGGGCTCCCTACGAGCAGTACTTC
j_call: TRBJ2-7
v_call: TRBV27
d_call: TRBD1
clone_size: NA

cdr3_aa: CASSLDRASNYGYTF
cdr3_nt: TGCGCCAGCAGTTTGGACAGGGCCTCTAACTATGGCTACACCTTC
j_call: TRBJ1-2
v_call: TRBV5-1
d_call: TRBD1
clone_size: once

cdr3_aa: CASSLVGDSGNTIYF
cdr3_nt: TGCGCCAGCAGCTTGGTCGGGGACTCTGGAAACACCATATATTTT
j_call: TRBJ1-3
v_call: TRBV5-1
d_call: NA
clone_size: few

cdr3_aa: CATSGLAGYNEQFF
cdr3_nt: TGTGCCACCTCGGGGCTAGCGGGTTACAATGAGCAGTTCTTC
j_call: TRBJ2-1
v_call: TRBV19
d_call: TRBD2
clone_size: NA

cdr3_aa: CASSSRGRGTQYF
cdr3_nt: TGTGCCAGCAGCTCCCGCGGAAGGGGGACGCAGTATTTT
j_call: TRBJ2-3
v_call: TRBV7-2
d_call: NA
clone_size: NA

cdr3_aa: CASSSLAGEQFF
cdr3_nt: TGTGCCAGCAGTTCCCTAGCAGGCGAGCAGTTCTTC
j_call: TRBJ2-1
v_call: TRBV28
d_call: NA
clone_size: NA

cdr3_aa: CASSQGQPNTEAFF
cdr3_nt: TGCGCCAGCAGTCAGGGACAGCCGAACACTGAAGCTTTCTTT
j_call: TRBJ1-1
v_call: TRBV23-1
d_call: TRBD1
clone_size: NA

cdr3_aa: CASSLGTEAEAFF
cdr3_nt: TGTGCCAGCAGCTTAGGGACAGAGGCTGAAGCTTTCTTT
j_call: TRBJ1-1
v_call: TRBV7-2
d_call: NA
clone_size: NA